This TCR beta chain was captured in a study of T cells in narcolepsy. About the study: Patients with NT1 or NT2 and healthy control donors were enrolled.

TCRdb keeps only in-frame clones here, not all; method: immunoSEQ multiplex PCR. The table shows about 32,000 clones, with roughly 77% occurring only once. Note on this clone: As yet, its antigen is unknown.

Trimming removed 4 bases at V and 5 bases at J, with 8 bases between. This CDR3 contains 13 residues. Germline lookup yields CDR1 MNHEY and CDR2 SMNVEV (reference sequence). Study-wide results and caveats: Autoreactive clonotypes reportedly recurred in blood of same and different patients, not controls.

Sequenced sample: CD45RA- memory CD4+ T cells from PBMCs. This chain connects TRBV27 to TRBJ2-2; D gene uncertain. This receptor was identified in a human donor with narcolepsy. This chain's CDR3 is CASSSYLTGELFF. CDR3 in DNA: TGTGCCAGCAGTTCATACTTGACCGGGGAGCTGTTTTTT.